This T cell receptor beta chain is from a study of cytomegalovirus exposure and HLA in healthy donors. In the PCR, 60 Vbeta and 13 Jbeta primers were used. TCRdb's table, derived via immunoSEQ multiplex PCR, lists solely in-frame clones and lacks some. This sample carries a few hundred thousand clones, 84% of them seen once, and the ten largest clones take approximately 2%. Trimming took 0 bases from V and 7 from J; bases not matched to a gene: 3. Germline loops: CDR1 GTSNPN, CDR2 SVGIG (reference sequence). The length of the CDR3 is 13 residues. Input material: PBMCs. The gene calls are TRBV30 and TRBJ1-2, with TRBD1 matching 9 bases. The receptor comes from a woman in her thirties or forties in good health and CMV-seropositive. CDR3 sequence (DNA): TGTGCCTGGAGTGTTGGGACAGGGTTTGGCTACACCTTC. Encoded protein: CAWSVGTGFGYTF.